This T cell receptor (beta chain) came from a study of shared clonotypes between healthy human individuals. Findings and caveats of the study: Shared across several donors were around 4.7% of the naive CD4 clonotypes.

Assay: immunoSEQ multiplex PCR; the TCRdb copy retains only in-frame clones and omits some. This sample has approximately 2.5 million clones, with about 92% found just once. On this clone itself: Its specificity is not known.

Germline V lookup: CDR1 SGHRS, CDR2 YFSETQ. Losses at the gene ends were 1 base for V and 6 bases for J; bases not matched to a gene: 2. The CDR3 sequence is 14 residues long. The chain combines TRBV5-1 with TRBJ2-1; 9 bases map to TRBD2. The TCR was taken from a man between 18 and 29 years old in good health. Sequencing was done on a sample of naive CD4+ T cells sorted from blood. Subset here: CD45RA+ positively selected. The CDR3 sequence is CASSLTSGLNEQFF. The CDR3 DNA reads as TGCGCCAGCAGCTTGACTAGCGGGCTCAATGAGCAGTTCTTC.